What follows are 17 T cell receptor beta chains derived from one specimen sequenced in a study of T cells in Graves' hyperthyroidism and ophthalmopathy. Authors of the study amplified TCR beta CDR3 regions from RNA transcripts. TCR CDR3 underwent first-round RT-PCR with the HTBI primer set. TCRdb re-derived calls from the multiplex PCR reads in MiXCR, one entry per CDR3 protein. This sample has just under 750,000 distinct CDR3 sequences, with approximately 40% found just once. Sequenced sample: blood. The receptors here all came from a woman aged 40 to 55 with Graves' hyperthyroidism.

This clonotype appeared many times. The chain carries TRBV7-2 and TRBJ1-5; unclear D gene. This CDR3 region has 14 residues. The V end lost 4 bases, the J end lost 0 bases, and 7 bases lay between the germline ends. CDR1 SGHTA and CDR2 FQGNSA come from the germline V gene. In nucleotides, the CDR3 is TGTGCCAGCAGCTCAGTGGGTAGCAATCAGCCCCAGCATTTT. Translation gives CASSSVGSNQPQHF.

As to this clonotype: A read error may explain this, as a much larger clone is one base away. The chain uses TRBV7-9 and TRBJ1-4; 7 positions agree with TRBD1. This CDR3 has 16 residues. Germline V CDR1 and CDR2: SEHNR, FQNEAQ (reference sequence). Germline trimming cut 4 bases from V and 0 bases from J; bases unmatched to any gene: 5. The CDR3 protein is CASSSATGATNEKLFF. CDR3 nucleotides: TGTGCCAGCAGCTCCGCTACAGGGGCAACTAATGAAAAACTGTTTTTT.

A few counts support this clonotype. The chain is built from TRBV5-1 and TRBJ2-5; D gene unclear. The V gene's germline CDR1 is SGHRS and CDR2 YFSETQ. This CDR3 region has 13 residues. V gave up 7 bases and J gave up 1 base, with 11 bases separating them. The CDR3 protein is CASAWALQETQYF. In DNA, the CDR3 is TGCGCCAGCGCGTGGGCACTCCAAGAGACCCAGTACTTC.

This clonotype was picked up a small number of times. V usage is TRBV29-1 and J usage is TRBJ1-1; 7 bases are a match to TRBD1. CDR1 and CDR2 (germline): SQVTM, ANQGSEA. The ends lost 6 bases at V and 0 bases at J; junction bases unmatched: 10. The CDR3 extends over 15 amino acids. The CDR3, as DNA: TGCAGCGTAGGACATCACAGGGGCATGAACACTGAAGCTTTCTTT. Encoded protein: CSVGHHRGMNTEAFF.

For this clonotype: At one boundary the junction diverges from the germline segment, which might be a read error. The chain carries TRBV6-5 and TRBJ2-3; D remains unclear. The CDR3 is made up of 11 amino acids. The germline V gene has CDR1 MNHEY and CDR2 SVGAGI. CDR3 in DNA: TGTGCCGGCAGTTCGCGTGATACGCAGTATTTT. Its protein is CAGSSRDTQYF.

Ten or more counts support this clonotype. The chain recombines TRBV12-3 or TRBV12-4 with TRBJ1-1; 7 nucleotides align to TRBD1. V dropped 7 bases and J dropped 5; count of bases not matched to a gene: 7. CDR3 length: 13 residues. The CDR3 DNA follows: TGTGCCAGCACCCGTAACAGGGGTACTGAAGCTTTCTTT. It specifies CASTRNRGTEAFF.

In this sample, this clonotype turned up a few times. The rearrangement uses TRBV2 and TRBJ1-5; D is possibly TRBD1 (6 bases). Germline lookup yields CDR1 SNHLY and CDR2 FYNNEI. V lost 5 bases, J lost 8 bases, and 16 bases lay in between. The CDR3 loop spans 14 amino acids. The CDR3 DNA sequence: TGTGCCAGCAGTACCGGGGGGGGCGCCAAGCCCCAGCATTTT. Translating gives CASSTGGGAKPQHF.

V is TRBV11-3 and J is TRBJ1-5; D not resolved. V shed 5 bases and J shed 9 bases, with 14 bases lying between them. This CDR3 is 13 amino acids long. Germline V gives CDR1 SGHNT, CDR2 YENEEA. The CDR3 DNA follows: TGTGCCAGCAGCCAAGATCTAAGCAGGCCCCAGCATTTT. This encodes CASSQDLSRPQHF. The full variable domain, completed using reference TRBV11-3 and TRBJ1-5, is EAGVVQSPRYKIIEKKQPVAFWCNPISGHNTLYWYLQNLGQGPELLIRYENEEAVDDSQLPKDRFSAERLKGVDSTLKIQPAELGDSAVYLCASSQDLSRPQHFGDGTRLSIL.

The chain links TRBV12-3 or TRBV12-4 to TRBJ1-4; weak D call: TRBD1 (6 bases). Trimming stripped 4 bases from V and 7 bases from J, with 13 bases between. This CDR3 contains 14 residues. The CDR3 loop reads CASSYRVRFEKLFF. In nucleotides, the CDR3 is TGTGCCAGCAGTTACAGGGTGAGGTTTGAAAAACTGTTTTTT.

This sequence joins TRBV18 and TRBJ1-2; no clear D. There are 14 residues in the CDR3. The V end lost 1 base, the J end lost 6 bases, and 12 bases lay between the germline ends. Germline values: CDR1 KGHSH, CDR2 LQKENI. The CDR3 nucleotides are TGTGCCAGCTCACCACAGTCAGGTTCAGATGGCTACACCTTC. Translated: CASSPQSGSDGYTF. The variable domain in full, completed from reference TRBV18 and TRBJ1-2, reads NAGVMQNPRHLVRRRGQEARLRCSPMKGHSHVYWYRQLPEEGLKFMVYLQKENIIDESGMPKERFSAEFPKEGPSILRIQQVVRGDSAAYFCASSPQSGSDGYTFGSGTRLTVV.

This clonotype was picked up many times. The chain couples TRBV20-1 to TRBJ1-1; D remains ambiguous. Trimming stripped 3 bases from V and 4 bases from J, with 9 bases between. The CDR3 spans 12 residues. The germline V gene encodes CDR1 DFQATT and CDR2 SNEGSKA (reference sequence). This chain's CDR3 is CSARDVGTEAFF. In DNA form, the CDR3 reads TGCAGTGCTAGGGACGTGGGCACTGAAGCTTTCTTT.

This clonotype was recorded a few times. The chain is built from TRBV20-1 and TRBJ1-2; possible D gene TRBD1, 6 bases. Germline CDR1 is DFQATT and CDR2 is SNEGSKA (reference sequence). The CDR3 has 13 amino acids. The CDR3 DNA reads TGCGGCGCGCGTACAGGGATTTTTTATGGCTACACCTTC. Protein: CGARTGIFYGYTF.

J is TRBJ1-2 and V is TRBV6-5; no clear D. V lost 5 bases and J lost 8, with 15 bases in between. The CDR3 consists of 13 residues. Looked up from germline, CDR1 is MNHEY and CDR2 is SVGAGI. The CDR3 bases are TGTGCCAGCAGTACGTCCCTCTCTGAAGGCTACACCTTC. Its protein product is CASSTSLSEGYTF.

The V gene is TRBV7-3, the J gene TRBJ2-1, with D perhaps matching TRBD1 or TRBD2 (5 bases each). From germline, CDR1 is SGHTA and CDR2 FQGTGA. V lost 5 bases, J lost 5 bases, and 10 bases lay in between. The CDR3 sequence is 13 residues long. The CDR3 region has the DNA TGTGCCAGCAGCCCCGGGGCAAACAATGAGCAGTTCTTC. Protein product: CASSPGANNEQFF.

This clonotype was detected ten times or more. This chain connects TRBV4-3 to TRBJ1-1; 8 positions agree with TRBD1. The CDR3 spans 12 residues. V shed 4 bases, J shed 10 bases, and the junction held 5 bases outside the gene matches. Per germline, CDR1 LGHNA and CDR2 YSLEER. The CDR3 loop is CASSPGTGGAFF. CDR3 in DNA: TGCGCCAGCAGCCCAGGGACAGGTGGAGCTTTCTTT.

This chain uses TRBV11-2 with TRBJ1-6, with TRBD1 as a possible D gene (6 bases). The germline CDR1 and CDR2 sequences are SGHAT and FQNNGV. Trimming took off 6 bases at V and 5 bases at J, with 11 bases between the two ends. The CDR3 covers 14 residues. The chain's CDR3 is CASSPAGDNSPLHF. CDR3 coding DNA: TGTGCCAGCAGTCCTGCAGGGGATAATTCACCCCTCCACTTT.

The table lists this clonotype with many counts. The V call is TRBV7-9, the J call TRBJ2-7; D unclear. The V and J ends lost 5 bases and 0 bases respectively, with 11 bases between them. CDR1 is SEHNR, CDR2 FQNEAQ, per germline (reference sequence). This CDR3 comprises 14 residues. The CDR3 region is CASSPARSSYEQYF. CDR3 coding DNA: TGTGCCAGCAGCCCGGCGAGGAGCTCCTACGAGCAGTACTTC.